The 32 T cell receptor beta chains in this list originate from one sample, sequenced in a study of control samples from healthy donors and cancer patients. TCRdb's copy holds only in-frame clones and misses some; the assay was immunoSEQ multiplex PCR. The sample data list around 190,000 clones. Sequencing input: blood. These receptors all stem from a woman younger than 45 in good health.

The rearrangement joins TRBV19 to TRBJ1-1; no reliable D call. In germline, CDR1 is LNHDA, CDR2 SQIVND (reference sequence). The CDR3 covers 13 residues. Trimming pared 0 bases from V and 0 bases from J, leaving 2 bases between. CDR3 nucleotides: TGTGCCAGTAGTATAGATGTGAACACTGAAGCTTTCTTT. This translates into CASSIDVNTEAFF.

The chain uses TRBV5-1 and TRBJ1-1, with TRBD1 matching 7 bases. V was clipped by 0 bases and J by 5 bases; unmatched bases: 7. Looked up from germline, CDR1 is SGHRS and CDR2 is YFSETQ. The CDR3 has 15 amino acids. The CDR3 region has the DNA TGCGCCAGCAGCTTGGCCGACAGGGCCCAGACTGAAGCTTTCTTT. Amino acids: CASSLADRAQTEAFF.

CDR3: CASSFPDRGPRETQYF. The CDR3 nucleotides read TGTGCCAGCAGTTTCCCGGACAGGGGGCCTCGGGAGACCCAGTACTTC. The V call is TRBV28, the J call TRBJ2-5; 11 nucleotides match TRBD1. J lost 5 bases, V lost 3 bases, and 8 bases had no gene match. CDR3 length: 16 amino acids. CDR1 is MDHEN and CDR2 is SYDVKM in the germline V gene. Supplemented by reference TRBV28 and TRBJ2-5, the full variable domain reads DVKVTQSSRYLVKRTGEKVFLECVQDMDHENMFWYRQDPGLGLRLIYFSYDVKMKEKGDIPEGYSVSREKKERFSLILESASTNQTSMYLCASSFPDRGPRETQYFGPGTRLLVL.

The CDR3 sequence is CASSADRGLGYTF. The CDR3 DNA is TGTGCCAGCAGCGCGGACAGGGGGCTAGGCTACACCTTC. The gene calls are TRBV11-2 and TRBJ1-2; 11 bases are shared with TRBD1. V dropped 5 bases and J dropped 8; count of bases not matched to a gene: 4. There are 13 residues in the CDR3. Germline V CDR1 and CDR2: SGHAT, FQNNGV.

The V call is TRBV3-1 (or the pseudogene TRBV3-2), the J call TRBJ1-5; weak D call: TRBD1 (5 bases). Germline CDR1 reads LGHDT; CDR2 reads YNNKEL (reference sequence). CDR3 length: 16 residues. With 0 bases removed from V and 7 bases from J, the gap between germline ends came to 16 bases. The CDR3 sequence is CASSQDYPAGRQPQHF. CDR3 DNA: TGTGCCAGCAGCCAAGATTATCCGGCAGGGAGGCAGCCCCAGCATTTT.

Regarding this clone: At one end the junction does not follow the germline gene, possibly because of a read error. V is TRBV7-9 and J is TRBJ1-2, with D hard to call. The CDR3 has 11 amino acids. Germline V gene lookup returns CDR1 SEHNR and CDR2 FQNEAQ (reference sequence). CDR3 DNA sequence: TGTGCCAGCAGTTTAGACTATGGCTACACCTTC. This sequence encodes CASSLDYGYTF.

The chain has TRBV28 and TRBJ1-5; D perhaps matches TRBD1 (6 bases). The V gene's germline CDR1 is MDHEN and CDR2 SYDVKM. The CDR3 runs 15 residues. With 7 bases removed from V and 5 bases from J, the gap between germline ends came to 18 bases. CDR3 residues: CASNRVDSYHQPQHF. The CDR3 nucleotides read TGTGCCAGCAACAGGGTAGACAGTTACCATCAGCCCCAGCATTTT.

The chain links TRBV5-1 to TRBJ2-1, with a weak D call TRBD2 (6 bases). The CDR3 runs 12 residues. The germline V and J ends were trimmed by 0 bases and 9 bases, with 7 bases remaining between them. Germline-derived CDR1 and CDR2 are SGHRS and YFSETQ. CDR3 in DNA: TGCGCCAGCAGCTTGGCGGGGGTTGAGCAGTTCTTC. Translated: CASSLAGVEQFF.

This rearrangement joins TRBV10-3 to TRBJ1-2; TRBD1 matches 10 bases. This CDR3 region has 15 residues. CDR1 is ENHRY and CDR2 is SYGVKD in the germline V gene. J gave up 5 bases and V 7 bases, and 10 bases lay outside the gene matches. Here the CDR3 DNA reads TGTGCCATCACCGATAGGACAGGGGGGAGTTATGGCTACACCTTC. Residues: CAITDRTGGSYGYTF.

This rearrangement joins TRBV7-8 to TRBJ1-6; TRBD1 might be the D (5 bases). The CDR3 loop spans 14 amino acids. V lost 3 bases, J lost 8 bases, and 11 bases lay in between. In germline, CDR1 is SGHVS, CDR2 FQNEAQ. Here the CDR3 reads CASSLLRGDSPLHF. The CDR3, as DNA: TGTGCCAGCAGCTTGCTACGGGGGGATTCACCCCTCCACTTT.

The chain employs TRBV11-3 and TRBJ2-5, with TRBD2 as a possible D gene (5 bases). Trimming cost V 0 bases and J 2 bases, with 7 bases left between them. The CDR3 has 14 residues. Germline V gene data show CDR1 as SGHNT and CDR2 as YENEEA. CDR3: CASSLESGQETQYF. The CDR3 DNA sequence: TGTGCCAGCAGCTTAGAGTCGGGACAAGAGACCCAGTACTTC.

The chain recombines TRBV6-1 with TRBJ2-1; TRBD2 is a possible D gene (7 bases). CDR3 length equals 15 residues. Deletions cut 1 base from V and 8 bases from J, with 15 bases between. From germline, CDR1 is MNHNS and CDR2 SASEGT. CDR3 residues: CASSEGTRGMDEQFF. The CDR3 DNA follows: TGTGCCAGCAGTGAAGGGACTAGGGGGATGGATGAGCAGTTCTTC.

The chain has TRBV13 and TRBJ2-3, with 7 bases aligning to TRBD2. Per the germline V gene, CDR1 is PRHDT and CDR2 is FYEKMQ (reference sequence). J lost 3 bases, V lost 2 bases, and 11 bases had no gene match. This CDR3 is built from 17 residues. The CDR3 nucleotides read TGTGCCAGCAGCTTACTTATTGGGCAGGGAGGGACAGATACGCAGTATTTT. It specifies CASSLLIGQGGTDTQYF.

The rearrangement joins TRBV19 to TRBJ1-6; no firm D call. From germline, CDR1 is LNHDA and CDR2 SQIVND (reference sequence). V gave up 1 base and J gave up 7 bases, with 8 bases separating them. This CDR3 spans 14 amino acids. Written as DNA, the CDR3 is TGTGCCAGTAGTATAGCGTCCTTCAATTCACCCCTCCACTTT. Amino acids: CASSIASFNSPLHF. Full variable domain (missing parts from reference TRBV19 and TRBJ1-6): DGGITQSPKYLFRKEGQNVTLSCEQNLNHDAMYWYRQDPGQGLRLIYYSQIVNDFQKGDIAEGYSVSREKKESFPLTVTSAQKNPTAFYLCASSIASFNSPLHFGNGTRLTVT.

V gene TRBV18 combines with J gene TRBJ1-1, with D perhaps matching TRBD1 (5 bases). The CDR3 consists of 12 residues. V was shortened by 4 bases and J by 8 bases, with 11 bases between the two germline ends. Germline CDR1 KGHSH, CDR2 LQKENI. The CDR3 region is CASSLRGWEAFF. The CDR3 DNA follows: TGTGCCAGCTCACTGAGGGGATGGGAAGCTTTCTTT.

V gene TRBV10-3 combines with J gene TRBJ1-1, with 8 bases fitting TRBD1. Germline CDR1 reads ENHRY; CDR2 reads SYGVKD. The trim removed 6 bases at V and 0 bases at J, leaving 3 bases unmatched. The CDR3 has 14 residues. The CDR3 DNA sequence: TGTGCCATCAGGGGGGACAGGCTGAACACTGAAGCTTTCTTT. Its translation is CAIRGDRLNTEAFF.

V gene TRBV19 combines with J gene TRBJ1-2, with 9 nucleotides matching TRBD1. CDR1 and CDR2 (germline): LNHDA, SQIVND (reference sequence). The length of the CDR3 is 20 residues. V lost 7 bases to trimming and J lost 2 bases; unmatched junction nucleotides: 23. Here the CDR3 reads CASNTYQGRGGQGSNYGYTF. The CDR3 coding sequence is TGTGCCAGTAACACATACCAAGGAAGGGGAGGACAGGGGAGCAACTATGGCTACACCTTC.

V is TRBV6-2 or TRBV6-3 and J is TRBJ2-7; D uncertain. The CDR3 totals 12 residues. Germline assignment: CDR1 MNHEY and CDR2 SVGEGT. Trimming took 6 bases from V and 6 from J, leaving 12 bases between them. The CDR3 coding sequence is TGTGCCAGCAGCTTCTCTGGGGTCGAGCAGTACTTC. Translation: CASSFSGVEQYF.

V gene TRBV18 combines with J gene TRBJ2-2; D may be TRBD1 or TRBD2 (5 bases each). CDR3 length: 15 amino acids. The V end was cut by 1 base, the J end by 4 bases, with 10 bases between. Germline V gene lookup returns CDR1 KGHSH and CDR2 LQKENI. CDR3: CASSPRDQITGELFF. CDR3 nucleotide sequence: TGTGCCAGCTCACCACGGGACCAAATCACCGGGGAGCTGTTTTTT.

The chain is built from TRBV7-2 and TRBJ1-2; 8 bases fit TRBD1. Looked up from germline, CDR1 is SGHTA and CDR2 is FQGNSA. The CDR3 loop spans 15 amino acids. V lost 5 bases to trimming and J lost 4 bases; unmatched junction nucleotides: 9. CDR3 residues: CASSVRQGSTYGYTF. CDR3 coding DNA: TGTGCCAGCAGCGTACGACAGGGGTCCACCTATGGCTACACCTTC. Supplemented by reference TRBV7-2 and TRBJ1-2, the full variable domain reads GAGVSQSPSNKVTEKGKDVELRCDPISGHTALYWYRQSLGQGLEFLIYFQGNSAPDKSGLPSDRFSAERTGGSVSTLTIQRTQQEDSAVYLCASSVRQGSTYGYTFGSGTRLTVV.

V gene TRBV5-1 combines with J gene TRBJ1-4; D is unclear. V gave up 0 bases and J gave up 8 bases, with 11 bases separating them. The CDR3 spans 14 residues. Germline-derived CDR1 and CDR2 are SGHRS and YFSETQ. The DNA of the CDR3 is TGCGCCAGCAGCTTGGAGGAGAGAGGGGAAAAACTGTTTTTT. It yields the protein CASSLEERGEKLFF. Together with reference TRBV5-1 and TRBJ1-4, the CDR3 gives the full variable domain: KAGVTQTPRYLIKTRGQQVTLSCSPISGHRSVSWYQQTPGQGLQFLFEYFSETQRNKGNFPGRFSGRQFSNSRSEMNVSTLELGDSALYLCASSLEERGEKLFFGSGTQLSVL.

This chain joins TRBV7-2 and TRBJ2-5; D remains ambiguous. The V end was cut by 5 bases, the J end by 3 bases, with 13 bases between. The germline V gene has CDR1 SGHTA and CDR2 FQGNSA. The CDR3 is made up of 14 amino acids. The CDR3 reads CASSPSAMEETQYF. The CDR3 nucleotides read TGTGCCAGCAGCCCATCAGCTATGGAAGAGACCCAGTACTTC.

The V call is TRBV29-1, the J call TRBJ2-5; perhaps TRBD1 as D (7 bases). The germline V gene has CDR1 SQVTM and CDR2 ANQGSEA. The CDR3 length is 13 residues. Trimming removed 4 bases from V and 5 bases from J, with 14 bases in between. The DNA of the CDR3 is TGCAGCGTTGTGGAGGGGGCAGGGGAGACCCAGTACTTC. This translates into CSVVEGAGETQYF.

The rearrangement joins TRBV5-1 to TRBJ2-7; 7 bases match TRBD2. Trimming removed 4 bases from V and 3 bases from J; junction bases left unmatched: 7. This CDR3 is built from 14 residues. Germline V gene lookup returns CDR1 SGHRS and CDR2 YFSETQ. CDR3 DNA: TGCGCCAGCAGCCATCCCGGCGGGGGCTACGAGCAGTACTTC. This sequence encodes CASSHPGGGYEQYF.

V and J are TRBV11-2 and TRBJ2-7; D ambiguous. Looked up from germline, CDR1 is SGHAT and CDR2 is FQNNGV. This CDR3 is built from 13 residues. V was pared by 5 bases and J by 5 bases, with 13 bases between. CDR3 in DNA: TGTGCCAGCAGCAATGTAGTAGCCCACGAGCAGTACTTC. It codes for CASSNVVAHEQYF.

This chain joins TRBV5-6 and TRBJ2-5, with D possibly called TRBD1 or TRBD2 (5 bases each). V gave up 3 bases and J gave up 5 bases, with 14 bases separating them. The CDR3 length is 14 residues. From germline, CDR1 is SGHDT and CDR2 YYEEEE. The CDR3: CASSWGLGTETQYF. The CDR3 DNA is TGTGCCAGCAGCTGGGGTTTGGGGACGGAGACCCAGTACTTC.

The V and J genes are TRBV3-1 (or the pseudogene TRBV3-2) and TRBJ1-1; D remains ambiguous. In germline, CDR1 is LGHDT, CDR2 YNNKEL (reference sequence). Trimming shortened V by 4 bases and J by 1 base, and 7 bases separated the two germline ends. The CDR3 consists of 13 residues. The DNA for the CDR3 is TGTGCCAGCAGCCGACTAGGGAACACTGAAGCTTTCTTT. Translation gives CASSRLGNTEAFF.

CDR3 amino acids: CASSTQPQRYNEQFF. CDR3 nucleotide sequence: TGCGCCAGCAGCACTCAGCCGCAGCGATACAATGAGCAGTTCTTC. This chain links TRBV5-1 with TRBJ2-1; D not resolved. V lost 4 bases and J 4 bases, leaving 15 bases between the germline ends. The CDR3 is 15 residues long. In germline, CDR1 is SGHRS, CDR2 YFSETQ.

The chain uses TRBV18 and TRBJ2-7; possibly TRBD2 for D (6 bases). This CDR3 is 13 amino acids long. V lost 5 bases to trimming and J lost 8 bases, with 16 bases between them. Germline V gene sequence: CDR1 KGHSH, CDR2 LQKENI. Here the CDR3 DNA reads TGTGCCAGCTCAGCGGGACCAGTCGTTCAGCAGTACTTC. This translates into CASSAGPVVQQYF.

The gene calls are TRBV5-8 and TRBJ1-4, with TRBD1 identical over 7 bases. After removal of 4 bases from V and 5 bases from J, the junction contained 11 bases not matched to a gene. This CDR3 has 16 amino acids. CDR1 is SGHTS and CDR2 is YDEGEE in the germline V gene. CDR3 in amino acids: CASSAGSGTVNEKLFF. CDR3 in DNA: TGTGCCAGCAGCGCGGGTTCCGGGACAGTAAATGAAAAACTGTTTTTT.

This chain joins TRBV11-2 and TRBJ2-7, with a weak D call TRBD2 (6 bases). The CDR3 sequence is 13 residues long. Germline CDR1 SGHAT, CDR2 FQNNGV. Trimming left V 5 bases short and J 6 bases short, with 14 bases between. The CDR3 is CASSTRLEGEQYF. Written as DNA, the CDR3 is TGTGCCAGCAGCACCCGACTAGAGGGCGAGCAGTACTTC.

CDR3 DNA sequence: TGTGCCACCAGTGATTTTGCGGAGACCCAGTACTTC. The encoded protein is CATSDFAETQYF. The chain has TRBV24-1 and TRBJ2-5; the D is unclear. V lost 1 base and J 5 bases, leaving 4 bases between the germline ends. Germline CDR1 is KGHDR and CDR2 is SFDVKD. The length of the CDR3 is 12 residues.